The rows below give T cell receptor beta chains drawn from one sample of a study of graft-versus-host responses after intestinal transplantation. Produced via immunoSEQ multiplex PCR; TCRdb's table is partial and in-frame only. The sample yields approximately 24,000 clones, 90% to 95% seen once. The starting material was PBMCs, obtained 30 days after intestinal transplant. Receptors were obtained from a human patient who received an intestinal transplant, so some T cells may come from the graft donor. The CDR3 runs from the conserved cysteine through the conserved F or W. A D gene is named only where the DNA matches it firmly. Size is omitted from some rows. Given values are once, few, many or a class for expanded clones.

- - TRBJ2-7 TRBV30 TGTGCCTGGAGTCACCCGGGGGAAGGGCAGTACTTC CAWSHPGEGQYF
- - TRBJ2-7 TRBV6-5 TGTGCCAGCAGTTACGGACAAACCTACGAGCAGTACTTC CASSYGQTYEQYF
- - TRBJ2-3 TRBV7-9 TGTGCCAGCAGGGATGACGCGTCTTCCCCTTACACAGATACGCAGTATTTT CASRDDASSPYTDTQYF
TRBD1 - TRBJ1-5 TRBV19 TGTGCCAGCAGTTTAAGTTGGACAGGGAAGCCGTTGCATTTT CASSLSWTGKPLHF
- - TRBJ2-1 TRBV2 TGTGCCAGCAGTGAAACAGCCTACAATGAGCAGTTCTTC CASSETAYNEQFF
- - TRBJ1-5 TRBV10-2 TGCGCCAGCAGTGAAGGTAGCAATCAGCCCCAGCATTTT CASSEGSNQPQHF
- - TRBJ1-2 TRBV7-9 TGTGCCAGCAGCTTAGCACAGCTCTATGGCTACACCTTC CASSLAQLYGYTF
- - TRBJ2-1 TRBV6-5 TGTGCCAGCAGTTACGGCACGGGTTTGGTCCATGAGCAGTTCTTC CASSYGTGLVHEQFF
- - TRBJ2-1 TRBV4-1 TGCGCCAGCAGACAAGCCAGGGAGTCCAATGAGCAGTTCTTC CASRQARESNEQFF
- few TRBJ2-3 TRBV5-5 TGTGCCAGCAGCTTGGCCGTCACTTTCACAGATACGCAGTATTTT CASSLAVTFTDTQYF
- - TRBJ2-1 TRBV11-2 TGTGCCAGCAGCTTAGGCTCGAACTCCTACAATGAGCAGTTCTTC CASSLGSNSYNEQFF
- - TRBJ1-5 TRBV4-1 TGCGCCAGCAGCCCAGGGCCCTGGAAGCAGCCCCAGCATTTT CASSPGPWKQPQHF
- - TRBJ2-3 TRBV4-1 TGCGCCAGCAGCCAGTTAAGATGGCGGACCCCGAGGGGCACAGATACGCAGTATTTT CASSQLRWRTPRGTDTQYF
TRBD1 - TRBJ1-1 TRBV5-6 TGTGCCAGCAGCGAGGGGACAGTCCGCCTGACGTTCGAAGCTTTCTTT CASSEGTVRLTFEAFF
TRBD1 - TRBJ2-7 TRBV15 TGTGCCACCAGCAGAATACAGGGGTACGAGCAGTACTTC CATSRIQGYEQYF
- - TRBJ1-3 TRBV5-1 TGCGCCAGCAGCTTGGCCTCCGGCTCTGGAAACACCATATATTTT CASSLASGSGNTIYF
TRBD2 - TRBJ2-1 TRBV5-4 TGTGCCAGCAGCTCCAGCCCCGGCGGGAGCGCCTACAATGAGCAGTTCTTC CASSSSPGGSAYNEQFF
TRBD1 - TRBJ2-7 TRBV5-1 TGCGCCAGCAGCTTGACGAGACAGGGAATCTACGAGCAGTACTTC CASSLTRQGIYEQYF
- - TRBJ1-5 TRBV4-3 TGCGCCAGCAGCCAAGAGTTCAGAGATAGCAATCAGCCCCAGCATTTT CASSQEFRDSNQPQHF
- once TRBJ2-7 TRBV4-3 TGCGCCAGCAGCCAAGATTCGGTGGGGAGCTACGAGCAGTACTTC CASSQDSVGSYEQYF
- - TRBJ2-4 TRBV5-4 TGTGCCAGCAGCTTGAGGGCCAACGGGGGCATTCAGTACTTC CASSLRANGGIQYF
- - TRBJ2-7 TRBV6-5 TGTGCCAGCAGTTACAGGGACGAGCAGTACTTC CASSYRDEQYF
TRBD1 - TRBJ1-1 TRBV28 TGTGCCAGCAGTCTTCGACAGGGACGGAACACTGAAGCTTTCTTT CASSLRQGRNTEAFF
TRBD1 - TRBJ1-1 TRBV4-1 TGCGCCAGCAGCCGAACCCGAGAAGGGACAGGGGGCCGGCTGAACACTGAAGCTTTCTTT CASSRTREGTGGRLNTEAFF
- - TRBJ2-7 TRBV5-6 TGTGCCAGCAGCTTGTCCAACTCCTACGAGCAGTACTTC CASSLSNSYEQYF
TRBD1 - TRBJ1-1 TRBV6-5 TGTGCCAGCAGTTTCGGACAGGGAAAGACTGAAGCTTTCTTT CASSFGQGKTEAFF
- - TRBJ2-3 TRBV28 TGTGCCAGCAGTTTATACGGACGCACAGATACGCAGTATTTT CASSLYGRTDTQYF
- - TRBJ1-4 TRBV5-1 TGCGCCAGCAGGGGACAAACTAATGAAAAACTGTTTTTT CASRGQTNEKLFF
- - TRBJ2-3 TRBV2 TGTGCCAGCAGTGAGGAATTCACAGATACGCAGTATTTT CASSEEFTDTQYF
- - TRBJ1-2 TRBV4-3 TGCGCCAGCAGCCAAGGGGTCGGGAGCGGCTACACCTTC CASSQGVGSGYTF
- - TRBJ1-4 TRBV4-2 TGTGCCAGCAGCCGTCTTCTCGCTGGGGGTGAAAAACTGTTTTTT CASSRLLAGGEKLFF
- - TRBJ2-7 TRBV4-1 TGCGCCAGCAGCCAGGGTACAGCCTATACCTCTCGAGAGCAGTACTTC CASSQGTAYTSREQYF
TRBD2 - TRBJ2-7 TRBV27 TGTGCCAGCAGTCCGGGACTAGCGGGGTCCTACGAGCAGTACTTC CASSPGLAGSYEQYF
- - TRBJ1-5 TRBV30 TGTGCCTGGGCCCCAGGGACGAAGCAGCCCCAGCATTTT CAWAPGTKQPQHF
TRBD2 - TRBJ2-1 TRBV7-9 TGTGCCAGCAGCCAAACTAGCGGGGGATACAATGAGCAGTTCTTC CASSQTSGGYNEQFF
TRBD2 - TRBJ2-3 TRBV4-1 TGCGCCAGCAGCCAAGATAAGCGGGGAGGAGCGGCAGATACGCAGTATTTT CASSQDKRGGAADTQYF